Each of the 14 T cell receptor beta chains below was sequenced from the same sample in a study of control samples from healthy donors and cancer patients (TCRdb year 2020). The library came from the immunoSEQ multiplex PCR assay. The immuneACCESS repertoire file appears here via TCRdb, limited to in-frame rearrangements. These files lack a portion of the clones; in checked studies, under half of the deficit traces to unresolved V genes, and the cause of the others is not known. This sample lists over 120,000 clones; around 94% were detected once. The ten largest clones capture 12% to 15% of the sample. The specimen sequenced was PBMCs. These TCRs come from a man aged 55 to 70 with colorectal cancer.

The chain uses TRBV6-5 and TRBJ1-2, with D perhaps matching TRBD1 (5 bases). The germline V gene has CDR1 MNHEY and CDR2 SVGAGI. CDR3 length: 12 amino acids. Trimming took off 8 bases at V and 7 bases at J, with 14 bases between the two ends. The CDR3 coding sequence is TGTGCCAGCGGGGCGTGGGCGGTTGGCTACACCTTC. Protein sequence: CASGAWAVGYTF.

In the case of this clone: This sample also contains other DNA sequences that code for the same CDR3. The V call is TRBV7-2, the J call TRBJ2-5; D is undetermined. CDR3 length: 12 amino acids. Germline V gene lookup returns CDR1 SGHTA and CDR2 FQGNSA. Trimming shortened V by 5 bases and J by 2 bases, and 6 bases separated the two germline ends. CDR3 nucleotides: TGTGCCAGCAGCCTCCGTCAAGAGACCCAGTACTTC. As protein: CASSLRQETQYF.

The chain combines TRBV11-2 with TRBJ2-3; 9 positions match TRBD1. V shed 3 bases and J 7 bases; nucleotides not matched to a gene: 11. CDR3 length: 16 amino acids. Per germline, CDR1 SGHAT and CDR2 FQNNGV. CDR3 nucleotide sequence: TGTGCCAGCAGCTTGGACCAAGGACAGGGGATGAATACGCAGTATTTT. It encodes CASSLDQGQGMNTQYF.

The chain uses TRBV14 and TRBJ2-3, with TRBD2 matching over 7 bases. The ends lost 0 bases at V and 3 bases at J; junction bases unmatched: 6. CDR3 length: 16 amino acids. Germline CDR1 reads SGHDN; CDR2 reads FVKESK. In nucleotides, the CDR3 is TGTGCCAGCAGCCAAGACGGGGGGTTTGGGACAGATACGCAGTATTTT. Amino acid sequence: CASSQDGGFGTDTQYF.

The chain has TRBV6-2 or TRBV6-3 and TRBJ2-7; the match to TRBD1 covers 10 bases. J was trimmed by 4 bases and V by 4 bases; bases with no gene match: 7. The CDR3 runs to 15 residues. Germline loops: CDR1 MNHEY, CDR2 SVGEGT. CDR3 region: CASSSSGTGAYEQYF. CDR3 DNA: TGTGCCAGCAGTTCATCCGGGACAGGGGCTTACGAGCAGTACTTC.

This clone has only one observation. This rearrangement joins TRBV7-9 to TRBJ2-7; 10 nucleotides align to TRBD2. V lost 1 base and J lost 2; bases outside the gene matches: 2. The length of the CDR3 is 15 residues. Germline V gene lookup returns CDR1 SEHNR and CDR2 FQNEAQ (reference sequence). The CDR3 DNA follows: TGTGCCAGCAGCTTAGAACTAGCGGGGACCTACGAGCAGTACTTC. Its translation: CASSLELAGTYEQYF.

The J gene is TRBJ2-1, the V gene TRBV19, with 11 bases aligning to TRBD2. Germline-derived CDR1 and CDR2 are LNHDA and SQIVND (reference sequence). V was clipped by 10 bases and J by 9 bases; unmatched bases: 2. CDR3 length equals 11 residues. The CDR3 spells CATSGGFEQFF. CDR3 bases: TGTGCCACTAGCGGGGGGTTTGAGCAGTTCTTC.

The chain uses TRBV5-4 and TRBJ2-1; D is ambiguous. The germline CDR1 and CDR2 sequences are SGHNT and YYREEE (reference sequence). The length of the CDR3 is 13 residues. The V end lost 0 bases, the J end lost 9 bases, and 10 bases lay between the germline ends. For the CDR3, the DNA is TGTGCCAGCAGCTTGGATGGGTCTGGTGAGCAGTTCTTC. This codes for CASSLDGSGEQFF.

The CDR3 coding sequence is TGTGCCAGTAGTATAGACAGAAAGAACACTGAAGCTTTCTTT. Translated: CASSIDRKNTEAFF. V and J are TRBV19 and TRBJ1-1; D gene uncertain. The CDR3 is made up of 14 amino acids. Per the germline V gene, CDR1 is LNHDA and CDR2 is SQIVND (reference sequence). The V gene lost 0 bases and the J gene lost 1 base, with 6 bases spanning the gap.

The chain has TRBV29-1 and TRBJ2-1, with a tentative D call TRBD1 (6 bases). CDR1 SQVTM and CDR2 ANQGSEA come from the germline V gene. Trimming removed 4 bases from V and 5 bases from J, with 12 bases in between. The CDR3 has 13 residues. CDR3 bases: TGCAGCGTTGCGAGGACAGTGAACAATGAGCAGTTCTTC. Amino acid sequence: CSVARTVNNEQFF.

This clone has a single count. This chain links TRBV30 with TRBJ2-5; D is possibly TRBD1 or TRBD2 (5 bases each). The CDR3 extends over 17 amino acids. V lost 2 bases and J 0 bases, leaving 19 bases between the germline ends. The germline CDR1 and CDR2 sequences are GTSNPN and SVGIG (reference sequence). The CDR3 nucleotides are TGTGCCTGGAGTCACCCACCCTCGGGACGCCACCAAGAGACCCAGTACTTC. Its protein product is CAWSHPPSGRHQETQYF.

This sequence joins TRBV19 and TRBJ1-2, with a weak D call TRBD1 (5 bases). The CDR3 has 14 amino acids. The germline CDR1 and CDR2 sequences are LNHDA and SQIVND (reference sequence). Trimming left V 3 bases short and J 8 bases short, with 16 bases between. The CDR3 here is CASSIPGPVWGYTF. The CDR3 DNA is TGTGCCAGTAGTATCCCGGGACCGGTCTGGGGCTACACCTTC.

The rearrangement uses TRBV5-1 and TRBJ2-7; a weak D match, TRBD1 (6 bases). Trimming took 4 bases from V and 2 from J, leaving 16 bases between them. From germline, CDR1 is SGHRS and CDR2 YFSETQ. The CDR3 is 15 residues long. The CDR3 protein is CASSPQTGIAYEQYF. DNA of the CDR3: TGCGCCAGCAGCCCCCAGACAGGTATAGCCTACGAGCAGTACTTC.

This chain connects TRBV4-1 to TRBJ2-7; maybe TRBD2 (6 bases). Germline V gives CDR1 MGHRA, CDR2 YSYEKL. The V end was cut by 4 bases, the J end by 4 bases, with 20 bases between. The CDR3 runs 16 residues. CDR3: CASSREPGTEGYEQYF. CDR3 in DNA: TGCGCCAGCAGCCGGGAACCCGGGACGGAGGGTTACGAGCAGTACTTC.